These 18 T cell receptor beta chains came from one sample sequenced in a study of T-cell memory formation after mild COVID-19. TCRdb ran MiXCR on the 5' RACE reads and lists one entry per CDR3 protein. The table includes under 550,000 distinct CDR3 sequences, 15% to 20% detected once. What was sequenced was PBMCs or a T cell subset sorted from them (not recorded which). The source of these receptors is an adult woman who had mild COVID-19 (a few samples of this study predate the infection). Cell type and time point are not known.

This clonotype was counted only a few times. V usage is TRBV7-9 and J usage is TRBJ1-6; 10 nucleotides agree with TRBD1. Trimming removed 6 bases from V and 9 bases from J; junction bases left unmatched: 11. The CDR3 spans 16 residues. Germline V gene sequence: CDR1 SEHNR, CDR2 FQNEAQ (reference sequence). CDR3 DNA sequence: TGTGCCAGCAGACGGCAGGACAGGGGGATGAGTTCACCCCTCCACTTT. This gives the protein CASRRQDRGMSSPLHF.

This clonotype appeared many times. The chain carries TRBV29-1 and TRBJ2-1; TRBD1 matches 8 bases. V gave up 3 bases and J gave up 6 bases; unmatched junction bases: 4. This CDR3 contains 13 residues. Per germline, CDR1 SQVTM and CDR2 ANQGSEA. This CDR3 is CSVDRGLGNEQFF. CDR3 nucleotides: TGCAGCGTTGACAGGGGGCTTGGCAATGAGCAGTTCTTC.

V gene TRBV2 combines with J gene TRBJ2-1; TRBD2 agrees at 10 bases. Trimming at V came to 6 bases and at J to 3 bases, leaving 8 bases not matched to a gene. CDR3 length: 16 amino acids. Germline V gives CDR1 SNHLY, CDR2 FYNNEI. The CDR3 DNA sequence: TGTGCCAGCAGCCGGGGAACTAGCGGGGACTACAATGAGCAGTTCTTC. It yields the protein CASSRGTSGDYNEQFF.

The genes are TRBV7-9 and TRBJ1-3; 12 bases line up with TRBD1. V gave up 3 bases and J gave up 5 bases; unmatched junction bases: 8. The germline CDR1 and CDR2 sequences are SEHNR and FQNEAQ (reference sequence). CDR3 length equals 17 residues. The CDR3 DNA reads TGTGCCAGCAGCTTGGCCGGGACAGGGGGCTTAAGAAACACCATATATTTT. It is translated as CASSLAGTGGLRNTIYF. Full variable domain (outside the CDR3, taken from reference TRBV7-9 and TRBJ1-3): DTGVSQNPRHKITKRGQNVTFRCDPISEHNRLYWYRQTLGQGPEFLTYFQNEAQLEKSRLLSDRFSAERPKGSFSTLEIQRTEQGDSAMYLCASSLAGTGGLRNTIYFGEGSWLTVV.

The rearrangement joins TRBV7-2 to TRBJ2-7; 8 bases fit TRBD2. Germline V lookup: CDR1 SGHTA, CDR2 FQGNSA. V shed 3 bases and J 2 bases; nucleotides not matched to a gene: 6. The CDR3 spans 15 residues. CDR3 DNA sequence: TGTGCCAGCAGCTTCGAGCTGGGACTAGCCTACGAGCAGTACTTC. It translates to CASSFELGLAYEQYF. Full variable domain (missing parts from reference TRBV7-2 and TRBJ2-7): GAGVSQSPSNKVTEKGKDVELRCDPISGHTALYWYRQSLGQGLEFLIYFQGNSAPDKSGLPSDRFSAERTGGSVSTLTIQRTQQEDSAVYLCASSFELGLAYEQYFGPGTRLTVT.

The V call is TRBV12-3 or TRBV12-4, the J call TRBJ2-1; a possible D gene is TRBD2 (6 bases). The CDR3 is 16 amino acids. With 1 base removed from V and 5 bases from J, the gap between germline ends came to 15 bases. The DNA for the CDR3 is TGTGCCAGCAGTTTAGTGGGGGGACCTCGAGACAATGAGCAGTTCTTC. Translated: CASSLVGGPRDNEQFF.

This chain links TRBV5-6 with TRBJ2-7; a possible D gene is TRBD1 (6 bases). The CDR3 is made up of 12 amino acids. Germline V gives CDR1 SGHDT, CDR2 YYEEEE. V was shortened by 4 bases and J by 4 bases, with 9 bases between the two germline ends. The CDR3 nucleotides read TGTGCCAGCAGCATGGGGACATACGAGCAGTACGTC. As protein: CASSMGTYEQYV.

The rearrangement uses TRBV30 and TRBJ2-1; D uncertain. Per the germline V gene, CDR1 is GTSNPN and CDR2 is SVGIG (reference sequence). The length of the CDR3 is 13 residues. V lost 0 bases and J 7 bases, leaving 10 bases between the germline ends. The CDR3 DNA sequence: TGTGCCTGGAGTGTCCAGCTCTGGAATGAGCAGTTCTTC. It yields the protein CAWSVQLWNEQFF.

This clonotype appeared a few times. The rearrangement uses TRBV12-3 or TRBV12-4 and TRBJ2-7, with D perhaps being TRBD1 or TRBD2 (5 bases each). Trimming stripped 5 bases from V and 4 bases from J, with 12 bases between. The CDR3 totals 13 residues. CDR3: CASSPGRNYEQYF. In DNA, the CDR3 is TGTGCCAGCAGTCCGGGACGGAATTACGAGCAGTACTTC.

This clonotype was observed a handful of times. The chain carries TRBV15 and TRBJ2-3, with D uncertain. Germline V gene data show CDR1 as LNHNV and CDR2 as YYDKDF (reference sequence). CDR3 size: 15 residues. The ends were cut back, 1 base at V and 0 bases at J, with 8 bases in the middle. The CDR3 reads CATSRGDTSTDTQYF. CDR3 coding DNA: TGTGCCACCAGCAGAGGCGATACTAGCACAGATACGCAGTATTTT. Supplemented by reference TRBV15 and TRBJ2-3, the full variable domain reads DAMVIQNPRYQVTQFGKPVTLSCSQTLNHNVMYWYQQKSSQAPKLLFHYYDKDFNNEADTPDNFQSRRPNTSFCFLDIRSPGLGDTAMYLCATSRGDTSTDTQYFGPGTRLTVL.

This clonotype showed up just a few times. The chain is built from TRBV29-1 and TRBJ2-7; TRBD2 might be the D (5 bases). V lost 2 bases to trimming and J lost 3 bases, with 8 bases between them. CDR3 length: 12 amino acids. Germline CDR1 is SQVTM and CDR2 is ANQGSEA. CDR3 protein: CSVETSGYEQYF. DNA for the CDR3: TGCAGCGTTGAAACCAGCGGCTACGAGCAGTACTTC.

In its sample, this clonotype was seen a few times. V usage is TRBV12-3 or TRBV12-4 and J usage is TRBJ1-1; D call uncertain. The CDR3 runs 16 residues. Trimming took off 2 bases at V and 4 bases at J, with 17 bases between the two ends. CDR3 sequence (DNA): TGTGCCAGCAGTTTACCCCGGGAGGGATGGGGCACTGAAGCTTTCTTT. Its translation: CASSLPREGWGTEAFF.

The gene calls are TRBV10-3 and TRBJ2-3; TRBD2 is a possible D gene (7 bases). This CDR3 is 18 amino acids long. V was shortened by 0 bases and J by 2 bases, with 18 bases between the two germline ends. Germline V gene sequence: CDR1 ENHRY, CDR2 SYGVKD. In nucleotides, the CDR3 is TGTGCCATCAGTGAGTCCGGTACGGGGGGCGTAGACACAGATACGCAGTATTTT. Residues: CAISESGTGGVDTDTQYF.

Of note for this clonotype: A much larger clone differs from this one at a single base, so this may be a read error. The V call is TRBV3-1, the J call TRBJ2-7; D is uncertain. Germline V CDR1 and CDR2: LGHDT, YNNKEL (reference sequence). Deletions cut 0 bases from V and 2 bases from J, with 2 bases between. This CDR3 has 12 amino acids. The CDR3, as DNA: TGTGCCAGCAGCCAAGAGGCCTACGAGCAGTACTTC. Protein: CASSQEAYEQYF.

CDR3 loop: CSAFIGTEAFF. CDR3 coding DNA: TGCAGTGCCTTCATTGGGACTGAAGCTTTCTTT. The chain carries TRBV20-1 and TRBJ1-1; D gene uncertain. Germline V gene data show CDR1 as DFQATT and CDR2 as SNEGSKA (reference sequence). There are 11 residues in the CDR3. V was pared by 6 bases and J by 5 bases, with 10 bases between.

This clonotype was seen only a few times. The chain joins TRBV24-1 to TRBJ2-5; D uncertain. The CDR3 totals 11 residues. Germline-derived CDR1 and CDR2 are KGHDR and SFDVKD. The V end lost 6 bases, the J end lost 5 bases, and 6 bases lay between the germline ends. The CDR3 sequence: CATSQSETQYF. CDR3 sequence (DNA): TGTGCCACCAGTCAATCGGAGACCCAGTACTTC.

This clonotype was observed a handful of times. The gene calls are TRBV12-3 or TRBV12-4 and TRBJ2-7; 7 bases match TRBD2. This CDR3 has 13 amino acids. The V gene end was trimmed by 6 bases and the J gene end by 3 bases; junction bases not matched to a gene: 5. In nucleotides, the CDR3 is TGTGCCAGCAGAAGGGACTATGACTACGAGCAGTACTTC. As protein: CASRRDYDYEQYF.

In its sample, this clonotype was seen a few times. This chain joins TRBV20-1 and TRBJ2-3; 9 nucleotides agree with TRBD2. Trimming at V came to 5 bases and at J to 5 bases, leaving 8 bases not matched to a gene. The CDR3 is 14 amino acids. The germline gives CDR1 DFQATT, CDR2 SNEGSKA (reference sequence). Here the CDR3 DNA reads TGCAGTGCTTCAAATAGGCGGGGGGGAGATACGCAGTATTTT. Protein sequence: CSASNRRGGDTQYF.